The 14 T cell receptor beta chains listed next were all sequenced from one sample in a study of blood T cell repertoires in COVID-19. The protocol was immunoSEQ multiplex PCR, while the TCRdb copy is restricted to in-frame clones and leaves out a portion. The sample consists of a few hundred thousand clones, roughly 90% of them appearing once. Specimen: peripheral blood. The receptor set was obtained from a woman in her 30s with COVID-19, enrolled during active disease.

The chain recombines TRBV6-2 or TRBV6-3 with TRBJ2-1; 7 nucleotides align to TRBD2. This CDR3 contains 16 residues. Losses at the gene ends were 5 bases for V and 4 bases for J; bases not matched to a gene: 11. Germline V gene data show CDR1 as MNHEY and CDR2 as SVGEGT. DNA of the CDR3: TGTGCCAGCAGTCCCGATCAGAGAGCGGGGTACAATGAGCAGTTCTTC. Its translation is CASSPDQRAGYNEQFF.

This chain joins TRBV9 and TRBJ2-5; 8 nucleotides match TRBD1. The CDR3 is made up of 16 amino acids. Losses at the gene ends were 1 base for V and 2 bases for J; bases not matched to a gene: 7. Per the germline V gene, CDR1 is SGDLS and CDR2 is YYNGEE. The CDR3 DNA reads TGTGCCAGCAGCGTAAGGACGGGACAGGCACAAGAGACCCAGTACTTC. It is translated as CASSVRTGQAQETQYF.

The chain carries TRBV15 and TRBJ1-1; 7 bases are shared with TRBD1. With V trimmed by 5 bases and J by 11 bases, 14 bases remained unmatched. Germline CDR1 and CDR2: LNHNV and YYDKDF (reference sequence). The CDR3 contains 14 residues. The CDR3 loop reads CATSQDRVLVWAFF. The CDR3 DNA is TGTGCCACCAGCCAAGACAGGGTTCTTGTTTGGGCTTTCTTT.

The J gene is TRBJ2-3, the V gene TRBV10-3; 7 bases map to TRBD1. The CDR3 has 14 residues. J gave up 5 bases and V 4 bases, and 6 bases lay outside the gene matches. The V gene's germline CDR1 is ENHRY and CDR2 SYGVKD. CDR3 amino acids: CAISAGQVEDTQYF. In DNA, the CDR3 is TGTGCCATCAGTGCAGGACAGGTCGAAGATACGCAGTATTTT.

V usage is TRBV6-2 or TRBV6-3 and J usage is TRBJ1-1, with TRBD1 as a possible D gene (5 bases). The V and J ends lost 5 bases and 4 bases respectively, with 17 bases between them. The CDR3 length is 15 residues. The germline V gene has CDR1 MNHEY and CDR2 SVGEGT. CDR3 in DNA: TGTGCCAGCAGTAACGGGGGAGGGATGGGCACTGAAGCTTTCTTT. Amino acid sequence: CASSNGGGMGTEAFF.

As DNA, the CDR3 is TGTGCCAGCAGCTTCGGACTACTGGGAGACTACGAGCAGTACTTC. This encodes CASSFGLLGDYEQYF. This sequence joins TRBV7-9 and TRBJ2-7, with a possible D match to TRBD2 (6 bases). V was cut by 3 bases and J by 3 bases, with 15 bases left in between. Germline CDR1 and CDR2: SEHNR and FQNEAQ (reference sequence). The CDR3 contains 15 residues.

The V gene is TRBV27, the J gene TRBJ2-4; 7 bases agree with TRBD1. The CDR3 contains 18 residues. Germline V gives CDR1 MNHEY, CDR2 SMNVEV (reference sequence). J was trimmed by 1 base and V by 5 bases; bases with no gene match: 14. The DNA of the CDR3 is TGTGCCAGCAGTCCACTCACAGGGGCGCCTGAGGCCAAAAACATTCAGTACTTC. Translating gives CASSPLTGAPEAKNIQYF.

Here the CDR3 reads CASSFRLGGLNEKLFF. The CDR3 DNA reads TGTGCCAGCAGCTTCCGTCTGGGGGGATTGAATGAAAAACTGTTTTTT. The chain recombines TRBV7-2 with TRBJ1-4; TRBD1 is a possible D gene (5 bases). V was pared by 3 bases and J by 5 bases, with 16 bases between. CDR3 length: 16 amino acids. Germline loops: CDR1 SGHTA, CDR2 FQGNSA.

CDR3 amino acids: CASGERQGGGYTF. The CDR3 DNA reads as TGTGCCAGCGGAGAGCGGCAGGGGGGTGGCTACACCTTC. This chain joins TRBV2 and TRBJ1-2, with 7 bases aligning to TRBD1. Unmatched junction bases numbered 10, after V lost 8 bases and J lost 7 bases. Germline-derived CDR1 and CDR2 are SNHLY and FYNNEI. The CDR3 totals 13 residues.

The chain combines TRBV24-1 with TRBJ1-5; 7 bases are a match to TRBD1. The CDR3 is 14 residues long. V gave up 3 bases and J gave up 5 bases; unmatched junction bases: 3. CDR1 and CDR2 from the germline V gene are KGHDR and SFDVKD. CDR3 DNA: TGTGCCACCAGTGATACCGGGACAGATCAGCCCCAGCATTTT. Residues: CATSDTGTDQPQHF.

The chain uses TRBV6-6 and TRBJ2-3; D possibly corresponds to TRBD1 (6 bases). The CDR3 sequence is 14 residues long. Germline loops: CDR1 MNHNY, CDR2 SVGAGI (reference sequence). V was cut by 7 bases and J by 2 bases, with 13 bases left in between. The CDR3 spells CASTLTGFTDTQYF. The CDR3 bases are TGTGCCAGCACCCTGACAGGCTTCACAGATACGCAGTATTTT.

The chain employs TRBV6-2 or TRBV6-3 and TRBJ1-2; D possibly corresponds to TRBD1 (5 bases). The CDR3 covers 12 residues. The V gene lost 5 bases and the J gene lost 4 bases, with 8 bases spanning the gap. Per the germline V gene, CDR1 is MNHEY and CDR2 is SVGEGT. The CDR3 loop reads CASSRQSYGYTF. In DNA, the CDR3 is TGTGCCAGCAGTCGACAGTCCTATGGCTACACCTTC.

This clone was found once. The chain links TRBV28 to TRBJ2-7; 13 bases align to TRBD2. In germline, CDR1 is MDHEN, CDR2 SYDVKM. The CDR3 is 16 residues long. J lost 4 bases, V lost 6 bases, and 9 bases had no gene match. The CDR3 bases are TGTGCCAGCAGCATCAGCGGACTAGCGGGGGTTTACGAGCAGTACTTC. It translates to CASSISGLAGVYEQYF.

The V gene is TRBV7-8, the J gene TRBJ2-7, with 9 nucleotides matching TRBD1. The germline V gene has CDR1 SGHVS and CDR2 FQNEAQ. There are 17 residues in the CDR3. The junction had 8 bases not matched to a gene; V was cut back by 0 bases and J by 2 bases. The CDR3 region is CASSLALQGAVPYEQYV. CDR3 nucleotide sequence: TGTGCCAGCAGCTTAGCGCTACAGGGGGCGGTCCCCTACGAGCAGTACGTC.